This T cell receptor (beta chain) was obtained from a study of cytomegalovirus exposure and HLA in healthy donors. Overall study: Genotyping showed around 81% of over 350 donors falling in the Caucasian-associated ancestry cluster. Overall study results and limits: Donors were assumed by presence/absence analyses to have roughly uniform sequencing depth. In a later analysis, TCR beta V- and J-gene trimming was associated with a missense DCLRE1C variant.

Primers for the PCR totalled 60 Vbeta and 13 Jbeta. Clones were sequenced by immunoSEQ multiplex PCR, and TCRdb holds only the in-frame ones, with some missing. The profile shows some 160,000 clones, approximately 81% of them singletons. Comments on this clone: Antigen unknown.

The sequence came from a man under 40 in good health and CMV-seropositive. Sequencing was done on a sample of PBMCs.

CDR3 region: CASSLETGGNEQFF. Written as DNA, the CDR3 is TGCGCCAGCAGCTTGGAGACAGGGGGCAATGAGCAGTTCTTC. The chain links TRBV5-1 to TRBJ2-1; 9 positions match TRBD1. This CDR3 spans 14 amino acids. V was pared by 0 bases and J by 6 bases, with 1 base of the junction left unmatched. Germline-derived CDR1 and CDR2 are SGHRS and YFSETQ.